This T cell receptor (beta chain) stems from a study of blood T cells in healthy people across ages. Overall study results and limits: Using unsorted PBMCs precluded a conclusive naive versus antigen-experienced comparison. Both higher diversity and more naive CD4+ cells marked long-lived donors when set against aged donors.

This CDR3 is 16 amino acids long. Germline CDR1 is SQVTM and CDR2 is ANQGSEA. V gave up 2 bases and J gave up 4 bases, with 21 bases separating them. This clonotype was seen many times. Its antigen remains unidentified. For the second PCR, which ran for about 6 to 11 cycles, a sample-barcoded 5' primer and a J-beta primer mix were used. TCRdb independently ran MiXCR on the 5' RACE reads; one entry per CDR3 protein. The sample gives around 1.5 million distinct CDR3 sequences, about 32% of which show up once; about 11% is in the top ten. Sequenced material: blood. The gene calls are TRBV29-1 and TRBJ2-7, with D possibly TRBD2 on 6 matching bases. The receptor's source is a woman in her 30s in good health. CDR3 DNA: TGCAGCGTTGAACTTTTCGCCAGCGGGTCCGGATACGAGCAGTACTTC. Its protein is CSVELFASGSGYEQYF.